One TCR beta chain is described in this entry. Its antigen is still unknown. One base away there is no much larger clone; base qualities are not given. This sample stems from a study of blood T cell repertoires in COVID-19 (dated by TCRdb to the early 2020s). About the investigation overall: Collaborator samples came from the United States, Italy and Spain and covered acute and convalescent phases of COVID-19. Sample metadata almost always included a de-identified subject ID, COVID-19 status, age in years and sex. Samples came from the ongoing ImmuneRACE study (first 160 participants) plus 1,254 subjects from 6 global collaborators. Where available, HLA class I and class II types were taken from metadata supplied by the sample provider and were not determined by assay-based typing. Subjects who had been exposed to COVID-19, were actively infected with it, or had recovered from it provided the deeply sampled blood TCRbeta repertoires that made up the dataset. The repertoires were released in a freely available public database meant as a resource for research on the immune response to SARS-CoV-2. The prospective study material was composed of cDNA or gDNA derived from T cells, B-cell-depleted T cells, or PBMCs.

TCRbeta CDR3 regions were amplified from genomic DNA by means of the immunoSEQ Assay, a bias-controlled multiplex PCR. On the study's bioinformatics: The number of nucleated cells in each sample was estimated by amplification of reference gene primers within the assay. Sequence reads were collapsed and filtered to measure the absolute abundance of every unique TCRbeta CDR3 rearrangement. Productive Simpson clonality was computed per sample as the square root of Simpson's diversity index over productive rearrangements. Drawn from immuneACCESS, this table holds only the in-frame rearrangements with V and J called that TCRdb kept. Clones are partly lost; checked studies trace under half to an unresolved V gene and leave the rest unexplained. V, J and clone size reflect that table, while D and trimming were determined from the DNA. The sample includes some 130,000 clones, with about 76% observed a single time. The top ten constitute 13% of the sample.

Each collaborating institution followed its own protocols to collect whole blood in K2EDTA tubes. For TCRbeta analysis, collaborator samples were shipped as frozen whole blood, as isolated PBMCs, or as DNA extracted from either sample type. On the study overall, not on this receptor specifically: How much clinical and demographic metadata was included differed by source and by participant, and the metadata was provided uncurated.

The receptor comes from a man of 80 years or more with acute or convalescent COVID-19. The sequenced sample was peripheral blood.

The nucleotide sequence reads as follows: TGTGCCAGCAGCGTCCGTAATGAGCAGTTCTTC. Its product reads: CASSVRNEQFF. In this chain, TRBV3-1 (or the pseudogene TRBV3-2) is recombined with TRBJ2-1, with an unclear D gene assignment. Relative to germline, V is 5 bases shorter and J is 7 bases shorter, with 6 bases between their ends. CDR1 and CDR2 are read off the germline V gene (reference sequence) as LGHDT and YNNKEL. The CDR3, cysteine through phenylalanine, is 11 amino acids long. The only DNA kept is the CDR3, 33 bases in frame from the first base.